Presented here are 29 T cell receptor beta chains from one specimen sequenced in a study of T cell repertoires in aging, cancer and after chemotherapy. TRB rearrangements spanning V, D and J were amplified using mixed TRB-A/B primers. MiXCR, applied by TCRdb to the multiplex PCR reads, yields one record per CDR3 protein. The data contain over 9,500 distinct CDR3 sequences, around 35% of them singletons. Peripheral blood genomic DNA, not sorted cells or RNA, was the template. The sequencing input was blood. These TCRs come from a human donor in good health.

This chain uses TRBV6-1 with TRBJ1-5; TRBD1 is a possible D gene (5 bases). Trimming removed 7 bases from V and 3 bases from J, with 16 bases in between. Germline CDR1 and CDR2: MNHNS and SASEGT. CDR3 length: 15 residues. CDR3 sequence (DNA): TGTGCCAGCACCCCACCGGGACCCCTCAATCAGCCCCAGCATTTT. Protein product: CASTPPGPLNQPQHF.

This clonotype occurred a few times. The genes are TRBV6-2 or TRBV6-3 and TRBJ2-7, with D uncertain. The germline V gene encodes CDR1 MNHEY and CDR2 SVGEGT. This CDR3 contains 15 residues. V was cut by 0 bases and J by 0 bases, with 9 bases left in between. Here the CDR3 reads CASSYSAGLSYEQYF. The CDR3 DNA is TGTGCCAGCAGTTACTCTGCAGGTCTCTCCTACGAGCAGTACTTC.

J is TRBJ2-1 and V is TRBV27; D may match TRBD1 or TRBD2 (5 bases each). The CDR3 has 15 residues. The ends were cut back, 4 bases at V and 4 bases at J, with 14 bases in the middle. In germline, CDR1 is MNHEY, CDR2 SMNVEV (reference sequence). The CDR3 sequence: CASSSPGTGYNEQFF. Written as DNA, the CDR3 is TGTGCCAGCAGTTCACCTGGGACGGGATACAATGAGCAGTTCTTC.

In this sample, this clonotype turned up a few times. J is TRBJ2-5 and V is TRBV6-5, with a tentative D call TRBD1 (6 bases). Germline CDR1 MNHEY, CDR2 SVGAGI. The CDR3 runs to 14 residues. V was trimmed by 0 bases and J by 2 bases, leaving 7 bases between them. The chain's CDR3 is CASSYSDRQETQYF. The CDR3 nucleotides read TGTGCCAGCAGTTACTCGGACAGACAAGAGACCCAGTACTTC.

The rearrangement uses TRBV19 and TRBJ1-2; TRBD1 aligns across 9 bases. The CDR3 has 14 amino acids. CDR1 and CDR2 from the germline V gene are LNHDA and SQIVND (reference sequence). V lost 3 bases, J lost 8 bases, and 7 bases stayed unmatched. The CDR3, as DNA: TGTGCCAGTAGTATCCGACCGGGACAGGGAGGCTACACCTTC. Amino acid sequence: CASSIRPGQGGYTF.

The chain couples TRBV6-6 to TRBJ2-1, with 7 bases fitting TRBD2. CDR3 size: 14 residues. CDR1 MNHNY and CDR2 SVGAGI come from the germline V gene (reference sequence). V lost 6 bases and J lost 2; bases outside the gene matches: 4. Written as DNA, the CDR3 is TGTGCCAGCAGGACTAGCCCTACCTACAATGAGCAGTTCTTC. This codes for CASRTSPTYNEQFF.

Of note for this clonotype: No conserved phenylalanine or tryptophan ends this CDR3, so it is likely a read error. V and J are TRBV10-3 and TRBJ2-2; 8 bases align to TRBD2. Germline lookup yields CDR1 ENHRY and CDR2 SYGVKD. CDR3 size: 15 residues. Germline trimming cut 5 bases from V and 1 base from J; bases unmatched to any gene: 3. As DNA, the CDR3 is TGTGCCATCAGTTGGGGACTAGTGAACACCGGGGAGCTGTTTTCT. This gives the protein CAISWGLVNTGELFS.

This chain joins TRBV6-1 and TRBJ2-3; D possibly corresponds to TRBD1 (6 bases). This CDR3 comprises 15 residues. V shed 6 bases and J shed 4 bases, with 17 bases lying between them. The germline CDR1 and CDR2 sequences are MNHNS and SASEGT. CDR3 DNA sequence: TGTGCCAGCAGCCACACAGGGAACGGAGCAGATACGCAGTATTTT. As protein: CASSHTGNGADTQYF.

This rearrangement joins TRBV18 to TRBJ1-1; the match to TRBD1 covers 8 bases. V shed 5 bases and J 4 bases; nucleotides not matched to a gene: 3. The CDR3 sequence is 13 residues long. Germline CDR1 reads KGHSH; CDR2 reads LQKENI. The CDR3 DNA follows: TGTGCCAGCTCATCACAGGGGGGCACTGAAGCTTTCTTT. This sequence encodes CASSSQGGTEAFF.

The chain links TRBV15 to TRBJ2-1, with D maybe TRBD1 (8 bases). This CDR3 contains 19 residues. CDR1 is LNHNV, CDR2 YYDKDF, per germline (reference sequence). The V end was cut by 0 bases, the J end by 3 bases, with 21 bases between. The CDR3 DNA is TGTGCCACCAGCAGAGATGGCAGGGGGCTTCGCGGGGGCTACAATGAGCAGTTCTTC. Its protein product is CATSRDGRGLRGGYNEQFF.

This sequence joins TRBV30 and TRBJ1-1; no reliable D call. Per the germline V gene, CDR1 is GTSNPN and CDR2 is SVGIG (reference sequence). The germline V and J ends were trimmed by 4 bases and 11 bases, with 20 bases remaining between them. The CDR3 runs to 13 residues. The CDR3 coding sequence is TGTGCCTGGATTGGAGACGGTGCGACCTTTGCTTTCTTT. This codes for CAWIGDGATFAFF.

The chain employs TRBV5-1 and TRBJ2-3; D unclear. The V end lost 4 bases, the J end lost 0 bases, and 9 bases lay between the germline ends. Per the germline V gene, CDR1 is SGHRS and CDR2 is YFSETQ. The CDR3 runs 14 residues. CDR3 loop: CASSPTRSTDTQYF. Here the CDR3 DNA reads TGCGCCAGCAGCCCCACCCGAAGCACAGATACGCAGTATTTT.

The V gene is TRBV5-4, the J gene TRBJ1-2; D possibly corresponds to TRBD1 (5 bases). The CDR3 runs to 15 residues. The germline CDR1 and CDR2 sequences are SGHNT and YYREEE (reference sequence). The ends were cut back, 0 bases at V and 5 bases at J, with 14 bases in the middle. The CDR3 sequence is CASSLVGGGGYGYTF. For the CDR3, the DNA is TGTGCCAGCAGCTTGGTGGGCGGGGGGGGGTATGGCTACACCTTC.

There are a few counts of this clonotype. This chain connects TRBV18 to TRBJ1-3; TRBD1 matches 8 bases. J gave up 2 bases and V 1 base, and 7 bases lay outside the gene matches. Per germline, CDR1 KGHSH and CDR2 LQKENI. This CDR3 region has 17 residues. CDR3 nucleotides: TGTGCCAGCTCACCACAGCCGGGACAGGCGGCTGGAAACACCATATATTTT. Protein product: CASSPQPGQAAGNTIYF.

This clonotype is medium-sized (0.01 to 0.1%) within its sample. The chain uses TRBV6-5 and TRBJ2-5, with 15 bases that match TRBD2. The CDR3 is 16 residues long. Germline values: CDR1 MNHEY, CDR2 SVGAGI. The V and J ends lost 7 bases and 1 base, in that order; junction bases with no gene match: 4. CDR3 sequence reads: CASKAGLAGGQETQYF. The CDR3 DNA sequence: TGTGCCAGCAAAGCGGGACTAGCGGGAGGCCAAGAGACCCAGTACTTC.

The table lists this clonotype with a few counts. The CDR3 bases are TGTGCCAGCAGCTTAAGGCCCGGGACAGGCAAACCCGAGCAGTACTTC. This codes for CASSLRPGTGKPEQYF. This sequence joins TRBV11-3 and TRBJ2-7, with 8 bases fitting TRBD1. The junction had 12 bases not matched to a gene; V was cut back by 2 bases and J by 6 bases. The CDR3 length is 16 residues. Germline values: CDR1 SGHNT, CDR2 YENEEA.

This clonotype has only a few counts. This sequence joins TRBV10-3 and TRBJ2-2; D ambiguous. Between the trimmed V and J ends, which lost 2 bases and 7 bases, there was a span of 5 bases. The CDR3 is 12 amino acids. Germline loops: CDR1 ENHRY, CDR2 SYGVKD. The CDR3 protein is CAISEGGGELFF. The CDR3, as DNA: TGTGCCATCAGTGAGGGTGGCGGGGAGCTGTTTTTT.

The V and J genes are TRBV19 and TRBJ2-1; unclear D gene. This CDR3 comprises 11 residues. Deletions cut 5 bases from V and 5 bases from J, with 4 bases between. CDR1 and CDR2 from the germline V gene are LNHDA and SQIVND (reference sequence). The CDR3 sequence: CASSLNNEQFF. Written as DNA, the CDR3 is TGTGCCAGTAGTCTAAACAATGAGCAGTTCTTC. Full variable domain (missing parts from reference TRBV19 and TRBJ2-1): DGGITQSPKYLFRKEGQNVTLSCEQNLNHDAMYWYRQDPGQGLRLIYYSQIVNDFQKGDIAEGYSVSREKKESFPLTVTSAQKNPTAFYLCASSLNNEQFFGPGTRLTVL.

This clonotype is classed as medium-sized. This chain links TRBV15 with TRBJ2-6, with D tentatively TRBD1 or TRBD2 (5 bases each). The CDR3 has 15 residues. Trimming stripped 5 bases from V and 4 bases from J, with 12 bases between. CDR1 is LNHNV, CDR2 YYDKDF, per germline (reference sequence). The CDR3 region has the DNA TGTGCCACCAGCGGACGGGGCTCCGGGGCCAACGTCCTGACTTTC. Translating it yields CATSGRGSGANVLTF.

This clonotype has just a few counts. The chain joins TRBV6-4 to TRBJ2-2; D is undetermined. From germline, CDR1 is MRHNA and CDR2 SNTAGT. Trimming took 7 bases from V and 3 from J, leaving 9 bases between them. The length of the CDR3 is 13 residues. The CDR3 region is CASKFQDTGELFF. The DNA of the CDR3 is TGTGCCAGCAAATTCCAGGACACCGGGGAGCTGTTTTTT.

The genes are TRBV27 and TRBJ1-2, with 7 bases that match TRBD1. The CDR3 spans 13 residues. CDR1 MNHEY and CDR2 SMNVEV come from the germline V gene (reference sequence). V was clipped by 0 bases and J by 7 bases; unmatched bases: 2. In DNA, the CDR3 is TGTGCCAGCAGTTTATCGACAGGGACTGGCTACACCTTC. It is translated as CASSLSTGTGYTF.

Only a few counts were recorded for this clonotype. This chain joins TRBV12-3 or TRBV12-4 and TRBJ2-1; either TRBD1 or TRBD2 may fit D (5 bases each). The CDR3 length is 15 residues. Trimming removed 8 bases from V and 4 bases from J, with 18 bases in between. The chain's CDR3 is CASRPGRPPYNEQFF. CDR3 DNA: TGTGCCAGCCGCCCGGGACGGCCACCGTACAATGAGCAGTTCTTC.

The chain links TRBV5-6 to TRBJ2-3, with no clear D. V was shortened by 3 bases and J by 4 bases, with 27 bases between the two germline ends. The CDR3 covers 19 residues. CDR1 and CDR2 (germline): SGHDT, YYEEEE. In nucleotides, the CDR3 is TGTGCCAGCAGCTCACCGACAAGCGTAGGATTCGTACTCCCAGATACGCAGTATTTT. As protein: CASSSPTSVGFVLPDTQYF.

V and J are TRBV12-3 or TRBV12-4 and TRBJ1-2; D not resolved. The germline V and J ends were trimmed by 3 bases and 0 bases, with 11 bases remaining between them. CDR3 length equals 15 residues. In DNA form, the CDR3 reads TGTGCCAGCAGTTTTGCGGCCAGAACTAACTATGGCTACACCTTC. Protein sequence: CASSFAARTNYGYTF.

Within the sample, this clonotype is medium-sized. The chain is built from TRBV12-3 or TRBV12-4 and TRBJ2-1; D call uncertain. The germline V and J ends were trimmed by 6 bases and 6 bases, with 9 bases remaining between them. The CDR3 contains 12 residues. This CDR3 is CASRRTANEQFF. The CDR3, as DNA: TGTGCCAGCAGACGGACCGCCAATGAGCAGTTCTTC.

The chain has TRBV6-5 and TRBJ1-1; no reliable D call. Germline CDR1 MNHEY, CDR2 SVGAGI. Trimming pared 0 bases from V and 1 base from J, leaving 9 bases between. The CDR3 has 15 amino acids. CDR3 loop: CASSYSSSGNTEAFF. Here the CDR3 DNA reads TGTGCCAGCAGTTACTCGAGCTCTGGGAACACTGAAGCTTTCTTT.

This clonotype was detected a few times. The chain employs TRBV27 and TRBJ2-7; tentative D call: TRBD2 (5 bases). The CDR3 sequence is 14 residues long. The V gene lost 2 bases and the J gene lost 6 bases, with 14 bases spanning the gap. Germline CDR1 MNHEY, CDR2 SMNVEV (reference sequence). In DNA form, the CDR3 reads TGTGCCAGCAGTTTAGCGGGTCCGGGCATCGAGCAGTACTTC. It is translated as CASSLAGPGIEQYF.

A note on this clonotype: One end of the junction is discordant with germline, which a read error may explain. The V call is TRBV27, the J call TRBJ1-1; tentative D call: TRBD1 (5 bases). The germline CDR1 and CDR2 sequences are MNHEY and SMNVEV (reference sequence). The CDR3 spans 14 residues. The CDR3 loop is CASSFGGLGTEAIF. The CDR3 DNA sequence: TGTGCCAGCAGCTTTGGTGGCCTGGGGACTGAAGCTATCTTT.

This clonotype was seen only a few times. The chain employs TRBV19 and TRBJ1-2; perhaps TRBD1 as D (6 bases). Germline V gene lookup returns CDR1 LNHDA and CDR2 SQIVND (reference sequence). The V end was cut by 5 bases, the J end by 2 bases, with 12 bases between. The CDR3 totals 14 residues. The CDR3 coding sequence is TGTGCCAGTAGTCCCGCCGGGGGCAACTATGGCTACACCTTC. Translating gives CASSPAGGNYGYTF.